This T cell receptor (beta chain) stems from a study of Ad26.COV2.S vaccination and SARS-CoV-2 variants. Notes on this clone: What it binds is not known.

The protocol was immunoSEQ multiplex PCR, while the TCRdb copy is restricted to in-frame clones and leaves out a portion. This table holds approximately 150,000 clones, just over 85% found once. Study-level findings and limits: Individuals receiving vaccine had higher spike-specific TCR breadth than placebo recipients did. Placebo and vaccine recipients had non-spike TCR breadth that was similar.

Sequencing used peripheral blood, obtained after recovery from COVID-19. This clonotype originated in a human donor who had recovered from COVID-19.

The CDR3 loop is CASSPLGQLDTGELFF. In DNA, the CDR3 is TGTGCCAGCTCACCTCTTGGACAGTTAGACACCGGGGAGCTGTTTTTT. The V call is TRBV18, the J call TRBJ2-2; TRBD1 might be the D (6 bases). Germline V lookup: CDR1 KGHSH, CDR2 LQKENI. CDR3 length equals 16 residues. V shed 3 bases and J shed 3 bases, with 14 bases lying between them. The entire variable domain, with the rest obtained from reference TRBV18 and TRBJ2-2, is as follows: NAGVMQNPRHLVRRRGQEARLRCSPMKGHSHVYWYRQLPEEGLKFMVYLQKENIIDESGMPKERFSAEFPKEGPSILRIQQVVRGDSAAYFCASSPLGQLDTGELFFGEGSRLTVL.